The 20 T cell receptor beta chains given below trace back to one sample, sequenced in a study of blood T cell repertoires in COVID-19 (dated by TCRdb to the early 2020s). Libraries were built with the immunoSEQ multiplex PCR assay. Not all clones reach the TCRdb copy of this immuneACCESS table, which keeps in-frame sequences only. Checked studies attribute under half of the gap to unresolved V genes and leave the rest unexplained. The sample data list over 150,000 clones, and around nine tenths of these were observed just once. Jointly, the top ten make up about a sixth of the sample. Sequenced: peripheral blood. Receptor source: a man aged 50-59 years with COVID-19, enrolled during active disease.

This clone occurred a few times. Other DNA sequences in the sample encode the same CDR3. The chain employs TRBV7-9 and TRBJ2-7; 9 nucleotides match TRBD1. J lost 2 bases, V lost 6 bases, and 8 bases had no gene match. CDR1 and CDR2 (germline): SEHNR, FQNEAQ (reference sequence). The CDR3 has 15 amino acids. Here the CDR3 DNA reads TGTGCCAGCAGTCCTGGGACAGGGAGGACCTACGAGCAGTACTTC. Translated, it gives CASSPGTGRTYEQYF.

The CDR3 nucleotides read TGTGCCACCAGTGGTGTAGGGGGCACAGATACGCAGTATTTT. Protein product: CATSGVGGTDTQYF. The V call is TRBV24-1, the J call TRBJ2-3; a possible D gene is TRBD1 (5 bases). With 5 bases removed from V and 1 base from J, the gap between germline ends came to 9 bases. This CDR3 is built from 14 residues. Germline V lookup: CDR1 KGHDR, CDR2 SFDVKD.

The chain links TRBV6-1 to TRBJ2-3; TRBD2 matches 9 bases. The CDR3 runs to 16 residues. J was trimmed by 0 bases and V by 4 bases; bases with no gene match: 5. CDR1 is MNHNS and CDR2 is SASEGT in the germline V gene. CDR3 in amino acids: CASSGLAGDSTDTQYF. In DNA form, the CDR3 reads TGTGCCAGCAGTGGGTTAGCGGGAGACAGCACAGATACGCAGTATTTT.

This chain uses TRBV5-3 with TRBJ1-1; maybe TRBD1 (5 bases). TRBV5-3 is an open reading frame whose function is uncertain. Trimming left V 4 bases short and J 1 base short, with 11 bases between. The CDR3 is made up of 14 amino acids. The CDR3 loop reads CARSLGHKNTEAFF. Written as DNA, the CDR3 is TGTGCCAGAAGCCTCGGACATAAGAACACTGAAGCTTTCTTT.

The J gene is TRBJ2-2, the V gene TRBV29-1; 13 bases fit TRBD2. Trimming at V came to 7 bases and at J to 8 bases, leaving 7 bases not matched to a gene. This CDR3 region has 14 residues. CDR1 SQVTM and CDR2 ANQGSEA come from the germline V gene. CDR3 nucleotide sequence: TGCAGCGGATCCCCGGGACTAGCGGGGGGGGAGCTGTTTTTT. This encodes CSGSPGLAGGELFF.

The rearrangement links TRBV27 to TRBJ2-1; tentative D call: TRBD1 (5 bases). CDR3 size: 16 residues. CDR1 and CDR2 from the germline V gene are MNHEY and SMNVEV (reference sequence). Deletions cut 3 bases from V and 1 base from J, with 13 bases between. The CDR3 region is CASSFLTVGSYNEQFF. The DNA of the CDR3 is TGTGCCAGCAGTTTCCTGACAGTGGGGTCCTACAATGAGCAGTTCTTC.

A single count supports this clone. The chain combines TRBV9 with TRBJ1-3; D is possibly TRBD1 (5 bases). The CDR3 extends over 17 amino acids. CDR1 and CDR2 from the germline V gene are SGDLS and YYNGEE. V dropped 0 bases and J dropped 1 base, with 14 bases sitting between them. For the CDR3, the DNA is TGTGCCAGCAGCGTAGCTTTAGGGCAGGGATCTGGAAACACCATATATTTT. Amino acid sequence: CASSVALGQGSGNTIYF.

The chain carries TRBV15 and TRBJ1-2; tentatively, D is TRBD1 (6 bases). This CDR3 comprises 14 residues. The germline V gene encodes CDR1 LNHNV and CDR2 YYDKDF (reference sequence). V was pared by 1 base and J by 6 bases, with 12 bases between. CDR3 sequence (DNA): TGTGCCACCAGCAGAGTTCGCCAGGGGCATGGCTACACCTTC. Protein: CATSRVRQGHGYTF.

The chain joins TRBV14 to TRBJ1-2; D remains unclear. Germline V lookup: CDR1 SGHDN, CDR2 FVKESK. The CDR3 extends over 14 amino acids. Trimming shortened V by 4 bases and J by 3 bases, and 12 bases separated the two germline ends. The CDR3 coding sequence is TGTGCCAGCAGCCTTGCGGGGAGTTACTATGGCTACACCTTC. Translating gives CASSLAGSYYGYTF.

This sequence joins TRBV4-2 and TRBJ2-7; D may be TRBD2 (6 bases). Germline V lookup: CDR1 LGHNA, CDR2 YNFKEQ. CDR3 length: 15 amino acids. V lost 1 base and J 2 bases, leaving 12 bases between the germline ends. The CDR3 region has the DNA TGTGCCAGCAGCCAAGGGGACGGGGGTACCTACGAGCAGTACTTC. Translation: CASSQGDGGTYEQYF.

This CDR3 is CASSIGRTGELFF. Here the CDR3 DNA reads TGTGCCAGTAGTATAGGGAGGACCGGGGAGCTGTTTTTT. The gene calls are TRBV19 and TRBJ2-2, with D tentatively TRBD2 (5 bases). Trimming stripped 1 base from V and 5 bases from J, with 5 bases between. CDR3 length: 13 residues. Germline lookup yields CDR1 LNHDA and CDR2 SQIVND (reference sequence). The complete variable domain, with remaining parts taken from reference TRBV19 and TRBJ2-2, reads DGGITQSPKYLFRKEGQNVTLSCEQNLNHDAMYWYRQDPGQGLRLIYYSQIVNDFQKGDIAEGYSVSREKKESFPLTVTSAQKNPTAFYLCASSIGRTGELFFGEGSRLTVL.

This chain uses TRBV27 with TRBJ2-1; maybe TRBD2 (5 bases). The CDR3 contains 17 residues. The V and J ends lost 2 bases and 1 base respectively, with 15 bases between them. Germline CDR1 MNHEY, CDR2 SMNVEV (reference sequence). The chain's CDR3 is CASSLQPGVLSYNEQFF. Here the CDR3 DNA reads TGTGCCAGCAGTTTACAACCCGGGGTCCTATCCTACAATGAGCAGTTCTTC.

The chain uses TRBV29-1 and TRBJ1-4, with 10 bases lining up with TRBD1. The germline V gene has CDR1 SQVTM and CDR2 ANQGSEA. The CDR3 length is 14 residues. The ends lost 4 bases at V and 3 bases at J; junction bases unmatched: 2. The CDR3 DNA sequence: TGCAGCGTTGGGACAGGGGGATCTAATGAAAAACTGTTTTTT. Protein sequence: CSVGTGGSNEKLFF.

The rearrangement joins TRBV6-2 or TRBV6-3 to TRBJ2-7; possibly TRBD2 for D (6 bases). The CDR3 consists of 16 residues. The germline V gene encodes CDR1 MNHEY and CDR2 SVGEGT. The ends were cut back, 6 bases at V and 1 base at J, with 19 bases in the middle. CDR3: CASSPLLGGESYEQYF. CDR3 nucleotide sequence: TGTGCCAGCAGCCCGCTTCTCGGGGGAGAATCCTACGAGCAGTACTTC.

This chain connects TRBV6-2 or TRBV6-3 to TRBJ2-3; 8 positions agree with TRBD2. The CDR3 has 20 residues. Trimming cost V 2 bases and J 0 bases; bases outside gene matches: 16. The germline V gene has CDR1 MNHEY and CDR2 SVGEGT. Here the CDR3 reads CASSYPSGGGTDTSTDTQYF. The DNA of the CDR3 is TGTGCCAGCAGTTACCCCTCGGGCGGGGGGACCGATACCAGCACAGATACGCAGTATTTT.

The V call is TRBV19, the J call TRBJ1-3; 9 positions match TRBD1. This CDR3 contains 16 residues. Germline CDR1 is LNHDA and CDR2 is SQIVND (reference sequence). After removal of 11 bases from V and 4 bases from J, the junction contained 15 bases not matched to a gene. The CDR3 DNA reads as TGTGCCTCAATCGGGGGACAGGGTTTAGGGGGAAACACCATATATTTT. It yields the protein CASIGGQGLGGNTIYF. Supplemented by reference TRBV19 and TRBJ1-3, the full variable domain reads DGGITQSPKYLFRKEGQNVTLSCEQNLNHDAMYWYRQDPGQGLRLIYYSQIVNDFQKGDIAEGYSVSREKKESFPLTVTSAQKNPTAFYLCASIGGQGLGGNTIYFGEGSWLTVV.

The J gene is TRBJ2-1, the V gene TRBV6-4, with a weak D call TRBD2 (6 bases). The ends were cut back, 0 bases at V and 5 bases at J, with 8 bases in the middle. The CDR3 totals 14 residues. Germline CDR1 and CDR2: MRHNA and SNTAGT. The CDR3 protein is CASSDSGGDNEQFF. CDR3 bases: TGTGCCAGCAGTGACTCAGGAGGGGACAATGAGCAGTTCTTC.

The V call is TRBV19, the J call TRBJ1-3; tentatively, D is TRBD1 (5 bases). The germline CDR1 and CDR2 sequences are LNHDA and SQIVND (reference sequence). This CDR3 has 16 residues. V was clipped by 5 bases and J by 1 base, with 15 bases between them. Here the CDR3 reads CASSRRGLTSGNTIYF. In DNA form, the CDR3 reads TGTGCCAGTAGTCGAAGGGGACTAACTTCTGGAAACACCATATATTTT.

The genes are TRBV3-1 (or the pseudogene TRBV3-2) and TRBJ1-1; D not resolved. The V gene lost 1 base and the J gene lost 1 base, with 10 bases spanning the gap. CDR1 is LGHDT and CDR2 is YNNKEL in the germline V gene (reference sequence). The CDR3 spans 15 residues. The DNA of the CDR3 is TGTGCCAGCAGCCAAGGGTCCGGTTCGAACACTGAAGCTTTCTTT. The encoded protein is CASSQGSGSNTEAFF.

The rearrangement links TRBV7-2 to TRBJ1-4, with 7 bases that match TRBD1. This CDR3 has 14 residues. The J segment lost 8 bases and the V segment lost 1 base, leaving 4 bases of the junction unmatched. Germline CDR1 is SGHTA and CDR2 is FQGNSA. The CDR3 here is CASSLVGGQEKLFF. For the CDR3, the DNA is TGTGCCAGCAGCTTAGTTGGGGGACAGGAAAAACTGTTTTTT.